The 21 T cell receptor beta chains presented below share a single source sample, sequenced in a study of T cells in Graves' hyperthyroidism and ophthalmopathy. It was RNA transcripts that yielded the amplified TCR beta CDR3 regions. RT-PCR in the first round (using the HTBI primer set) targeted the TCR CDR3. TCRdb ran MiXCR on the multiplex PCR reads and lists one entry per CDR3 protein. The sample carries under 450,000 distinct CDR3 sequences, less than 20% recorded once. Input material: blood. Receptors were obtained from a woman aged 18-29 years with Graves' hyperthyroidism.

This clonotype has ten or more counts. This sequence joins TRBV7-9 and TRBJ2-5, with 7 positions matching TRBD1. The length of the CDR3 is 17 residues. Germline V lookup: CDR1 SEHNR, CDR2 FQNEAQ (reference sequence). Germline trimming cut 2 bases from V and 2 bases from J; bases unmatched to any gene: 11. The CDR3 region has the DNA TGTGCCAGCAGCTTACCCTCCTCAGGGGGTCAGCAAGAGACCCAGTACTTC. Its translation: CASSLPSSGGQQETQYF.

This clonotype was observed many times. This rearrangement joins TRBV4-2 to TRBJ2-5, with D hard to call. CDR1 and CDR2 from the germline V gene are LGHNA and YNFKEQ. V was trimmed by 4 bases and J by 4 bases, leaving 13 bases between them. This CDR3 spans 14 amino acids. This chain's CDR3 is CASSPIGDGETQYF. The CDR3 DNA is TGTGCCAGCAGCCCCATAGGTGACGGAGAGACCCAGTACTTC.

This clonotype has ten or more counts. The chain links TRBV28 to TRBJ2-7; D is undetermined. Per the germline V gene, CDR1 is MDHEN and CDR2 is SYDVKM. This CDR3 spans 14 amino acids. V shed 2 bases and J shed 1 base, with 9 bases lying between them. The CDR3 sequence: CASSLNVDSYEQYF. The CDR3 DNA reads TGTGCCAGCAGTTTAAATGTGGATTCCTACGAGCAGTACTTC.

This clonotype was found a few times. The chain joins TRBV28 to TRBJ2-1; 11 nucleotides line up with TRBD2. Germline V gene data show CDR1 as MDHEN and CDR2 as SYDVKM. The CDR3 is 20 amino acids. Unmatched junction bases numbered 14, after V lost 4 bases and J lost 0 bases. The CDR3 bases are TGTGCCAGCAGTTCCTCCCCCCTAGCGGGAGGTGTCTCCTCCTACAATGAGCAGTTCTTC. It specifies CASSSSPLAGGVSSYNEQFF. The entire variable domain, with the rest obtained from reference TRBV28 and TRBJ2-1, is as follows: DVKVTQSSRYLVKRTGEKVFLECVQDMDHENMFWYRQDPGLGLRLIYFSYDVKMKEKGDIPEGYSVSREKKERFSLILESASTNQTSMYLCASSSSPLAGGVSSYNEQFFGPGTRLTVL.

Only a few counts were recorded for this clonotype. The chain combines TRBV7-9 with TRBJ1-5; TRBD1 might be the D (5 bases). This CDR3 comprises 13 residues. The V gene lost 6 bases and the J gene lost 6 bases, with 12 bases spanning the gap. Germline assignment: CDR1 SEHNR and CDR2 FQNEAQ (reference sequence). The CDR3 protein is CASSRGLGQPQHF. The CDR3 DNA sequence: TGTGCCAGCAGTCGGGGGTTGGGTCAGCCCCAGCATTTT.

There are a few counts of this clonotype. This chain links TRBV4-3 with TRBJ2-7; TRBD2 matches at 9 bases. The ends lost 0 bases at V and 4 bases at J; junction bases unmatched: 4. Per germline, CDR1 LGHNA and CDR2 YSLEER. The CDR3 extends over 15 amino acids. CDR3: CASSQDGTSSYEQYF. Here the CDR3 DNA reads TGCGCCAGCAGCCAAGACGGGACTAGCTCTTACGAGCAGTACTTC.

This clonotype was seen a few times. The rearrangement uses TRBV5-1 and TRBJ2-1; D ambiguous. V was cut by 4 bases and J by 4 bases, with 12 bases left in between. Germline CDR1 is SGHRS and CDR2 is YFSETQ. The CDR3 sequence is 14 residues long. CDR3 protein: CASSPLGAYNEQFF. The DNA for the CDR3 is TGCGCCAGCAGCCCTTTGGGTGCTTACAATGAGCAGTTCTTC.

This clonotype was found many times. This chain links TRBV12-3 or TRBV12-4 with TRBJ1-1; D is unclear. The ends were cut back, 1 base at V and 8 bases at J, with 8 bases in the middle. The CDR3 has 12 amino acids. CDR3 loop: CASSLGPFEAFF. The CDR3 region has the DNA TGTGCCAGCAGTTTAGGACCCTTCGAAGCTTTCTTT.

This clonotype was counted many times. The chain links TRBV20-1 to TRBJ2-3; perhaps D is TRBD1 or TRBD2 (5 bases each). CDR1 DFQATT and CDR2 SNEGSKA come from the germline V gene (reference sequence). CDR3 length: 14 residues. Trimming removed 4 bases at V and 1 base at J, with 12 bases between. The DNA of the CDR3 is TGCAGTGCTACCCGGGACGGGGGCACAGATACGCAGTATTTT. Amino acid sequence: CSATRDGGTDTQYF.

V is TRBV20-1 and J is TRBJ1-2, with a possible D match to TRBD1 (5 bases). Germline V gene lookup returns CDR1 DFQATT and CDR2 SNEGSKA (reference sequence). V gave up 3 bases and J gave up 7 bases, with 15 bases separating them. This CDR3 has 13 amino acids. CDR3: CSASTQGTGGYTF. In DNA, the CDR3 is TGCAGTGCTAGTACGCAGGGTACGGGTGGCTACACCTTC.

This clonotype was recorded many times. V is TRBV7-9 and J is TRBJ2-1, with D perhaps matching TRBD2 (6 bases). The CDR3 covers 15 residues. Germline loops: CDR1 SEHNR, CDR2 FQNEAQ (reference sequence). Trimming removed 1 base at V and 1 base at J, with 8 bases between. Here the CDR3 reads CASSLGGDSYNEQFF. The CDR3 nucleotides read TGTGCCAGCAGCTTAGGGGGGGATTCCTACAATGAGCAGTTCTTC.

In its sample, this clonotype was seen many times. This sequence joins TRBV5-1 and TRBJ2-3, with D perhaps given as TRBD1 or TRBD2 (5 bases each). The V gene lost 0 bases and the J gene lost 4 bases, with 9 bases spanning the gap. The germline CDR1 and CDR2 sequences are SGHRS and YFSETQ. The CDR3 has 14 amino acids. CDR3: CASSLASGPDTQYF. The CDR3 coding sequence is TGCGCCAGCAGCTTGGCTTCGGGGCCAGATACGCAGTATTTT.

This clonotype showed up many times. The chain has TRBV7-3 and TRBJ2-2; 11 bases are shared with TRBD1. This CDR3 spans 19 amino acids. V shed 5 bases, J shed 7 bases, and the junction held 18 bases outside the gene matches. Germline V CDR1 and CDR2: SGHTA, FQGTGA. The CDR3 coding sequence is TGTGCCAGCAGCCCAACCCAAAGCAGGACAGGGGGCAGGGTCGGGGAGCTGTTTTTT. Residues: CASSPTQSRTGGRVGELFF.

The gene calls are TRBV9 and TRBJ2-1; D assignment may be TRBD1 or TRBD2 (5 bases each). In germline, CDR1 is SGDLS, CDR2 YYNGEE. Trimming took off 0 bases at V and 0 bases at J, with 10 bases between the two ends. The CDR3 length is 16 residues. CDR3 sequence: CASSVAGRSSYNEQFF. CDR3 DNA sequence: TGTGCCAGCAGCGTAGCGGGGCGAAGCTCCTACAATGAGCAGTTCTTC.

The chain employs TRBV20-1 and TRBJ1-3; D remains ambiguous. The length of the CDR3 is 15 residues. V gave up 0 bases and J gave up 7 bases, with 16 bases separating them. Germline-derived CDR1 and CDR2 are DFQATT and SNEGSKA (reference sequence). CDR3 region: CSARDQLRGLNTIYF. The CDR3 DNA reads TGCAGTGCTAGAGATCAGTTACGAGGGTTGAACACCATATATTTT.

The CDR3 spells CASSLEPKTLSSGNTIYF. The CDR3 DNA reads TGTGCCAGCAGCTTGGAGCCCAAGACCCTTAGCTCTGGAAACACCATATATTTT. The chain employs TRBV11-2 and TRBJ1-3; D not resolved. V gave up 3 bases and J gave up 0 bases, with 18 bases separating them. The germline CDR1 and CDR2 sequences are SGHAT and FQNNGV. This CDR3 has 18 amino acids.

Many counts were recorded for this clonotype. This sequence joins TRBV10-3 and TRBJ1-1, with 7 bases matching TRBD1. Germline V CDR1 and CDR2: ENHRY, SYGVKD. The CDR3 consists of 15 residues. Trimming at V came to 5 bases and at J to 3 bases, leaving 9 bases not matched to a gene. Here the CDR3 DNA reads TGTGCCATCAGTAATTTGACAGGGAGATACACTGAAGCTTTCTTT. Its translation is CAISNLTGRYTEAFF.

The CDR3 region has the DNA TGTGCCAGCAGCTTAGGACCTAGCGGATTCTACGAGCAGTACTTC. Translation gives CASSLGPSGFYEQYF. V gene TRBV7-2 combines with J gene TRBJ2-7, with TRBD2 matching over 7 bases. Losses at the gene ends were 1 base for V and 3 bases for J; bases not matched to a gene: 6. The CDR3 covers 15 residues. Germline V lookup: CDR1 SGHTA, CDR2 FQGNSA.

This clonotype was recorded a few times. The V and J genes are TRBV7-6 and TRBJ2-7, with 7 nucleotides matching TRBD1. This CDR3 comprises 16 residues. Trimming removed 3 bases from V and 0 bases from J; junction bases left unmatched: 8. CDR1 SGHVS and CDR2 FNYEAQ come from the germline V gene. The CDR3 sequence: CASSLRRTGSSYEQYF. The CDR3 coding sequence is TGTGCCAGCAGCTTGAGAAGGACAGGTAGCTCCTACGAGCAGTACTTC.

CDR3 bases: TGTGCCAGCAGCTTAATGGGGACAGGGAATCAGCCCCAGCATTTT. Translating it yields CASSLMGTGNQPQHF. The chain recombines TRBV7-6 with TRBJ1-5; 9 bases line up with TRBD1. The CDR3 extends over 15 amino acids. Trimming at V came to 2 bases and at J to 4 bases, leaving 3 bases not matched to a gene. Germline CDR1 is SGHVS and CDR2 is FNYEAQ.

The rearrangement links TRBV24-1 to TRBJ2-5, with 9 bases aligning to TRBD1. This CDR3 has 16 amino acids. The germline CDR1 and CDR2 sequences are KGHDR and SFDVKD. Trimming cost V 1 base and J 5 bases; bases outside gene matches: 7. This chain's CDR3 is CATSDFEDRGRETQYF. The DNA of the CDR3 is TGTGCCACCAGTGATTTCGAGGACAGGGGACGGGAGACCCAGTACTTC.